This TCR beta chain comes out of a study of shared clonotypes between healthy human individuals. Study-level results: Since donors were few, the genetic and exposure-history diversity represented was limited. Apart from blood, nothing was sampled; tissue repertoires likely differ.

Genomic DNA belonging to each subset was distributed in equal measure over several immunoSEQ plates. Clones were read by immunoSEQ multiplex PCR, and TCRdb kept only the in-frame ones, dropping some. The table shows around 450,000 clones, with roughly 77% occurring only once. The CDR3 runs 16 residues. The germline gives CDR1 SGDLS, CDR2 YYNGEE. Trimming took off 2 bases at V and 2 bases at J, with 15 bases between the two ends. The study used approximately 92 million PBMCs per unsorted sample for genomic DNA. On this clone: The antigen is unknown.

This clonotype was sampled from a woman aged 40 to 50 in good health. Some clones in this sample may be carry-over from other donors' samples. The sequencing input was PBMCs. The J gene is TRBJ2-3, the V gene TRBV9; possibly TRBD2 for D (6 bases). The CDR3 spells CASSVASWGDTDTQYF. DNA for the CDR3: TGTGCCAGCAGCGTGGCTAGCTGGGGGGACACAGATACGCAGTATTTT. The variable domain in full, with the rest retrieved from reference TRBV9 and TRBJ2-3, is DSGVTQTPKHLITATGQRVTLRCSPRSGDLSVYWYQQSLDQGLQFLIQYYNGEERAKGNILERFSAQQFPDLHSELNLSSLELGDSALYFCASSVASWGDTDTQYFGPGTRLTVL.